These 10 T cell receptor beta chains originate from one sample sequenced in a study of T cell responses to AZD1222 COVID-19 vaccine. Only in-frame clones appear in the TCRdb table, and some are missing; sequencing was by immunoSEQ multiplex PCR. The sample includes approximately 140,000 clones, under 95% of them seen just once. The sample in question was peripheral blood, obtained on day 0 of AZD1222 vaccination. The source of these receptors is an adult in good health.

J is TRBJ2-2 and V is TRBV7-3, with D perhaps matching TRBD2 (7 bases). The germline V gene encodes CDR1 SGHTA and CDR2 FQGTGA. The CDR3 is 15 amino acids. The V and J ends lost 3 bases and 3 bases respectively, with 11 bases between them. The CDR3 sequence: CASSFVGGHTGELFF. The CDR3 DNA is TGTGCCAGCAGCTTTGTGGGGGGGCACACCGGGGAGCTGTTTTTT. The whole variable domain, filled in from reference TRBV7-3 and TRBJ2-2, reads GAGVSQTPSNKVTEKGKYVELRCDPISGHTALYWYRQSLGQGPEFLIYFQGTGAADDSGLPNDRFFAVRPEGSVSTLKIQRTERGDSAVYLCASSFVGGHTGELFFGEGSRLTVL.

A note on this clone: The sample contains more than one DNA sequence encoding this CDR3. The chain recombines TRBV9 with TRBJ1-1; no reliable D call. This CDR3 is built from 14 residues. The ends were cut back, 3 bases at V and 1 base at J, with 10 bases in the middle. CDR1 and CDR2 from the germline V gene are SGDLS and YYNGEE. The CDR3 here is CASSGWEGNTEAFF. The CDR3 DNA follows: TGTGCCAGCAGCGGCTGGGAGGGGAACACTGAAGCTTTCTTT.

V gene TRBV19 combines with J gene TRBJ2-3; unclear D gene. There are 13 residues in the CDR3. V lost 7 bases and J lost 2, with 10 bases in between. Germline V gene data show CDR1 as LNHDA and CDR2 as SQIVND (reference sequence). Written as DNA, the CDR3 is TGTGCCAGTACCTCGACCTACACAGATACGCAGTATTTT. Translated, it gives CASTSTYTDTQYF.

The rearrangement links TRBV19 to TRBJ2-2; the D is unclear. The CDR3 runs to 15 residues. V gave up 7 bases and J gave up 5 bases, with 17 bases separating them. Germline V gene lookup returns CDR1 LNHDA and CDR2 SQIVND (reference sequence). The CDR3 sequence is CASNSDTRRTGELFF. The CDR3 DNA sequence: TGTGCCAGTAACTCAGACACGAGGAGAACCGGGGAGCTGTTTTTT.

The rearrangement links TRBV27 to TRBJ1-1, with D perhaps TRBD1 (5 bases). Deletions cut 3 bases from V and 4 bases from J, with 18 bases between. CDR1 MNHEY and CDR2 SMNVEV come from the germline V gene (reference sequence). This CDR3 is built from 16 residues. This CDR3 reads CASSFSAVVDTTEAFF. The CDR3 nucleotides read TGTGCCAGCAGTTTTTCGGCTGTGGTGGACACCACTGAAGCTTTCTTT.

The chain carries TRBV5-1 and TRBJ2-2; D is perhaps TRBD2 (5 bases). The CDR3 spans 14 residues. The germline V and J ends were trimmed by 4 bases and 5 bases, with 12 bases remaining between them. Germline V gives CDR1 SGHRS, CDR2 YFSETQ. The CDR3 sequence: CASSGLLETGELFF. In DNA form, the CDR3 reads TGCGCCAGCAGCGGACTCCTAGAAACCGGGGAGCTGTTTTTT. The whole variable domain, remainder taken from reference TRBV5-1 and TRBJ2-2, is KAGVTQTPRYLIKTRGQQVTLSCSPISGHRSVSWYQQTPGQGLQFLFEYFSETQRNKGNFPGRFSGRQFSNSRSEMNVSTLELGDSALYLCASSGLLETGELFFGEGSRLTVL.

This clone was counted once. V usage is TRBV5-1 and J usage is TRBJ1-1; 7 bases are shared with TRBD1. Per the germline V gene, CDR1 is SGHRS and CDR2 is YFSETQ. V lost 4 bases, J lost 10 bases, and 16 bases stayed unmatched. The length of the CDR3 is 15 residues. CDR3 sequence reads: CASSPLGGQLSVAFF. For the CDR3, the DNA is TGCGCCAGCAGCCCGTTAGGGGGACAGTTATCCGTAGCTTTCTTT.

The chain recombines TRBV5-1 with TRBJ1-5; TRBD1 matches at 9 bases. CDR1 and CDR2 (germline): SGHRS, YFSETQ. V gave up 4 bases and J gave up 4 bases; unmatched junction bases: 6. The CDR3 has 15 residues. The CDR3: CASSVGQGINQPQHF. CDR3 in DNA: TGCGCCAGCAGCGTTGGACAGGGGATTAATCAGCCCCAGCATTTT.

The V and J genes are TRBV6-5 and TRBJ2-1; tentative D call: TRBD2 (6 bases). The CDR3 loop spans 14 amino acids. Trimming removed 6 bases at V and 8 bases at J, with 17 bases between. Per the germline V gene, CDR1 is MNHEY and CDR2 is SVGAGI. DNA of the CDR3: TGTGCCAGCAGCGGAGTAGCGGCTGAAGATGAGCAGTTCTTC. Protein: CASSGVAAEDEQFF.

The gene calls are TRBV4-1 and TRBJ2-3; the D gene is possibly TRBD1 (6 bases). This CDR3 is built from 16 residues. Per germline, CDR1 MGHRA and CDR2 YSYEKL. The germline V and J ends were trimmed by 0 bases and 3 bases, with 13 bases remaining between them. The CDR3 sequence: CASSQEGSGATDTQYF. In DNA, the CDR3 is TGCGCCAGCAGCCAAGAGGGATCAGGGGCGACAGATACGCAGTATTTT.